This is a list of T cell receptor beta chains from one sample in a study of control samples from healthy donors and cancer patients. Clones were read by immunoSEQ multiplex PCR, and TCRdb kept only the in-frame ones, dropping some. The data show approximately 110,000 clones, roughly four fifths seen once. Sequencing input: blood. These receptors originate from a woman in her forties or fifties in good health. Both conserved end residues are part of each CDR3. Each record gives: D gene, CDR3 length, J gene, V gene, clone size, CDR3 protein, CDR3 DNA. A D gene is named only where the DNA matches it firmly. Where a row states a size, it is once, few, many or the class of an expanded clone; other rows omit it.

-	14	TRBJ1-2	TRBV2	-	CASSYLTETDGYTF	TGTGCCAGCAGTTATTTGACAGAAACGGATGGCTACACCTTC
-	14	TRBJ1-1	TRBV4-2	-	CASSQDPRVEEAFF	TGTGCCAGCAGCCAAGATCCCAGGGTAGAGGAAGCTTTCTTT
-	13	TRBJ2-1	TRBV7-7	-	CASSLVVDNEQFF	TGTGCTAGCAGCTTAGTCGTTGACAATGAGCAGTTCTTC
-	13	TRBJ2-1	TRBV15	-	CATSRGLTNEQFF	TGTGCCACCAGCAGAGGACTAACCAATGAGCAGTTCTTC
TRBD1	16	TRBJ2-6	TRBV7-2	-	CASSWAGGAGANVLTF	TGTGCCAGCAGCTGGGCAGGGGGCGCTGGGGCCAACGTCCTGACTTTC
-	15	TRBJ2-5	TRBV12-5	-	CASGLGQTLQETQYF	TGTGCTAGTGGTTTGGGACAGACGCTCCAAGAGACCCAGTACTTC
-	14	TRBJ1-4	TRBV5-1	-	CASSSTGGDLELFF	TGCGCCAGCAGCTCAACGGGTGGCGACTTGGAACTGTTTTTT
-	12	TRBJ2-3	TRBV11-3	-	CASSPITDTQYF	TGTGCCAGCAGCCCCATCACAGATACGCAGTATTTT
TRBD2	15	TRBJ2-1	TRBV19	-	CASSILLAGDNEQFF	TGTGCCAGTAGTATCCTACTAGCGGGGGACAATGAGCAGTTCTTC
-	14	TRBJ1-2	TRBV7-2	-	CASSLGGYTMDYTF	TGTGCCAGCAGCTTAGGAGGATATACTATGGACTACACCTTC
TRBD1	16	TRBJ1-1	TRBV6-2/TRBV6-3	-	CASSYSPGTGGTEAFF	TGTGCCAGCAGTTACTCCCCCGGGACAGGGGGCACTGAAGCTTTCTTT
-	12	TRBJ1-6	TRBV13	-	CASSRGGSPLHF	TGTGCCAGCAGCCGGGGTGGTTCACCCCTCCACTTT
-	13	TRBJ1-4	TRBV11-1	-	CASSLRLGEKLFF	TGTGCCAGCAGCCTACGGTTGGGTGAAAAACTGTTTTTT
TRBD1	13	TRBJ1-5	TRBV6-5	-	CASNWDRNQPQHF	TGTGCCAGCAATTGGGACAGAAATCAGCCCCAGCATTTT
-	12	TRBJ2-7	TRBV5-5	-	CASSGREYEQYF	TGTGCCAGCAGCGGGAGAGAGTACGAGCAGTACTTC
-	14	TRBJ1-2	TRBV15	once	CATSRGSTNYGYTF	TGTGCCACCAGCAGAGGGTCCACTAACTATGGCTACACCTTC
-	15	TRBJ2-1	TRBV14	-	CASSQWGPIRNEQFF	TGTGCCAGCAGCCAGTGGGGTCCCATTAGGAATGAGCAGTTCTTC
-	12	TRBJ2-1	TRBV19	-	CASSTLTLEQFF	TGTGCCAGTAGTACCCTAACTCTGGAGCAGTTCTTC
-	17	TRBJ1-1	TRBV3-1/TRBV3-2	-	CASSQGRRYNPDTEAFF	TGTGCCAGCAGCCAAGGGCGCAGGTACAACCCGGACACTGAAGCTTTCTTT
-	20	TRBJ2-1	TRBV3-1/TRBV3-2	-	CASSRRSHNRGGIPVNEQFF	TGTGCCAGCAGCCGTCGTTCCCACAACAGGGGGGGAATCCCGGTCAATGAGCAGTTCTTC
-	13	TRBJ2-5	TRBV25-1	-	CASSENNPQTQYF	TGTGCCAGCAGTGAGAATAACCCCCAGACCCAGTACTTC
-	15	TRBJ1-6	TRBV19	-	CASSIGRTNNSPLHF	TGTGCCAGTAGTATAGGGCGGACGAATAATTCACCCCTCCACTTT
-	15	TRBJ2-5	TRBV28	-	CASSFSQGLMETQYF	TGTGCCAGCAGTTTCTCCCAGGGGCTTATGGAGACCCAGTACTTC
TRBD1	12	TRBJ2-7	TRBV6-5	-	CASSTGGGEQYF	TGTGCCAGCAGTACAGGGGGCGGCGAGCAGTACTTC
-	15	TRBJ2-5	TRBV5-6	-	CASSFRRAFEETQYF	TGTGCCAGCAGCTTCCGCAGGGCTTTCGAAGAGACCCAGTACTTC
-	15	TRBJ1-1	TRBV7-6	-	CASSLVPGRNTEAFF	TGTGCCAGCAGCTTAGTTCCAGGGAGAAACACTGAAGCTTTCTTT
-	15	TRBJ2-3	TRBV19	-	CASSFRDPRTDTQYF	TGTGCCAGTAGCTTCCGGGACCCTCGCACAGATACGCAGTATTTT
-	15	TRBJ2-5	TRBV4-3	-	CASSQDWGGQETQYF	TGCGCCAGCAGCCAAGATTGGGGGGGGCAGGAGACCCAGTACTTC
-	13	TRBJ1-1	TRBV6-1	-	CASSEIWFTEAFF	TGTGCCAGCAGTGAAATCTGGTTTACTGAAGCTTTCTTT